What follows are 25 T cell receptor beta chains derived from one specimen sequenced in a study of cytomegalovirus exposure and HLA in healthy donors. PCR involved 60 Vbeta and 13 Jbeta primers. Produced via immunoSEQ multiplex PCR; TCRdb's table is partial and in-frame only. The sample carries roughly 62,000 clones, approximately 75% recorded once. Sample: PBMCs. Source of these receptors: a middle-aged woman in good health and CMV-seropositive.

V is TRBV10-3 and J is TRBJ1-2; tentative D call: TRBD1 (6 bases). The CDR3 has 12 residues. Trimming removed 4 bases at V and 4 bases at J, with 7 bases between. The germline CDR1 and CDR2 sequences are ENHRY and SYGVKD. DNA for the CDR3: TGTGCCATCAGTGGAGGGGGCTATGGCTACACCTTC. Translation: CAISGGGYGYTF.

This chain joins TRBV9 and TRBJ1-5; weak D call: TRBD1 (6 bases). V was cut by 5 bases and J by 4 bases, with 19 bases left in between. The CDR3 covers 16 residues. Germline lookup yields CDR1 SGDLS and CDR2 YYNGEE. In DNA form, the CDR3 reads TGTGCCAGCAGAAGGGGGTCCAATTGGGAGAATCAGCCCCAGCATTTT. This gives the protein CASRRGSNWENQPQHF.

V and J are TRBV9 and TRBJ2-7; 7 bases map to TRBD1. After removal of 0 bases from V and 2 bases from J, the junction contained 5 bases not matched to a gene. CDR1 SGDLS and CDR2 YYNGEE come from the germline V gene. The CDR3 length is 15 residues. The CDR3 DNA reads TGTGCCAGCAGCGTAGGAGGGGGCCTTACCTACGAGCAGTACTTC. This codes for CASSVGGGLTYEQYF.

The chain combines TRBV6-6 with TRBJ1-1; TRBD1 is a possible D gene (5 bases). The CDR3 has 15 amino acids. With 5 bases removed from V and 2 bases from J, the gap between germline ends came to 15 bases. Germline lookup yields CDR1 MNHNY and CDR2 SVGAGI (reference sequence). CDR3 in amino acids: CASSNIRAPNTEAFF. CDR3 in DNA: TGTGCCAGCAGTAATATCAGGGCTCCTAACACTGAAGCTTTCTTT.

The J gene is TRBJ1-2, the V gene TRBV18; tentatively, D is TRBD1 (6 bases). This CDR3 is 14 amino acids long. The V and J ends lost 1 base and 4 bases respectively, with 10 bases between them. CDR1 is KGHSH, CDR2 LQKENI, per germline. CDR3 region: CASSPQKDSYGYTF. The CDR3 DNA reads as TGTGCCAGCTCACCACAAAAGGACAGCTATGGCTACACCTTC.

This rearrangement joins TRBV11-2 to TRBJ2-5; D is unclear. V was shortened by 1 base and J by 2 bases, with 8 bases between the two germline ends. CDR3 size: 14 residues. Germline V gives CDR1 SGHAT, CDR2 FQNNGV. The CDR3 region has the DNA TGTGCCAGCAGCTTAGTAGTCCAACAAGAGACCCAGTACTTC. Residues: CASSLVVQQETQYF.

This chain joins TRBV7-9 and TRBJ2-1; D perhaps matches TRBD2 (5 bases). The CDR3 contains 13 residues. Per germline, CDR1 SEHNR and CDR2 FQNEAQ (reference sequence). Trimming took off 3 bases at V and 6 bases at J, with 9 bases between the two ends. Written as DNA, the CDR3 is TGTGCCAGCAGCTTGTCGGGGAGCAATGAGCAGTTCTTC. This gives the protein CASSLSGSNEQFF.

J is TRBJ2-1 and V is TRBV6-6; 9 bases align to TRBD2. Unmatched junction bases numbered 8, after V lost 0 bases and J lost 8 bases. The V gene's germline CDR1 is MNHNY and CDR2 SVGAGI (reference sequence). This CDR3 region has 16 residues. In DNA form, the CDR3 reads TGTGCCAGCAGTTACTCGATCGCGGGGGGGCTGGATGAGCAGTTCTTC. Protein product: CASSYSIAGGLDEQFF.

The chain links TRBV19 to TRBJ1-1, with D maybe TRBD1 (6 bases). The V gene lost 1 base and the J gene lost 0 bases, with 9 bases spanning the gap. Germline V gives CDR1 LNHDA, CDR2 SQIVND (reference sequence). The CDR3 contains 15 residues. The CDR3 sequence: CASSIVGQLNTEAFF. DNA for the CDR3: TGTGCCAGTAGTATAGTCGGACAGTTGAACACTGAAGCTTTCTTT.

The CDR3, as DNA: TGCGCCAGCAGCCGTTATCCGGGACAGGGGGCCACCGGGGAGCTGTTTTTT. It codes for CASSRYPGQGATGELFF. V gene TRBV4-3 combines with J gene TRBJ2-2; 12 nucleotides agree with TRBD1. This CDR3 has 17 amino acids. Germline CDR1 reads LGHNA; CDR2 reads YSLEER. V was clipped by 4 bases and J by 4 bases; unmatched bases: 7.

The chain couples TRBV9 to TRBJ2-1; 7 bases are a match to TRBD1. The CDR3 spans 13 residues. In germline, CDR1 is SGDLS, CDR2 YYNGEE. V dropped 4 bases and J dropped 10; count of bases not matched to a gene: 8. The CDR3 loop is CASSLSRGNEQFF. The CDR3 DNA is TGTGCCAGCAGCTTGTCCAGGGGGAACGAGCAGTTCTTC.

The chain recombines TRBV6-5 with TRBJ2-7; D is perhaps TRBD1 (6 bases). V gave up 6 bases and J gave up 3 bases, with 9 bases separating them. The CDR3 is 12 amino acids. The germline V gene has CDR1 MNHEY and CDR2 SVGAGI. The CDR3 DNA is TGTGCCAGCAGAGGGACAATCTACGAGCAGTACTTC. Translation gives CASRGTIYEQYF.

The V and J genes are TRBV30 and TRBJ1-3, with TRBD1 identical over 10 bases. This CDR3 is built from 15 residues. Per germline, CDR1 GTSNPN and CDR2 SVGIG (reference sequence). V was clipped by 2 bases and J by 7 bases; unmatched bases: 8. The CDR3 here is CAWSKGTGVANTIYF. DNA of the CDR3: TGTGCCTGGAGTAAGGGGACAGGGGTGGCGAACACCATATATTTT.

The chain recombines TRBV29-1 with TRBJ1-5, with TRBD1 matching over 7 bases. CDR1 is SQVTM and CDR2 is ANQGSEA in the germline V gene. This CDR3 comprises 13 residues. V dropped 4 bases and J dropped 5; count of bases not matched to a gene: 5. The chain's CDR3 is CSVGQGYDQPQHF. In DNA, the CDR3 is TGCAGCGTTGGACAGGGTTACGATCAGCCCCAGCATTTT.

CDR3 residues: CAWSLQGIGQPQHF. The CDR3, as DNA: TGTGCCTGGAGTTTACAGGGGATCGGGCAGCCCCAGCATTTT. This chain links TRBV30 with TRBJ1-5, with 7 bases fitting TRBD1. V trimming: 2 bases; J trimming: 7 bases; junction bases outside the gene matches: 8. Germline V gene sequence: CDR1 GTSNPN, CDR2 SVGIG (reference sequence). The CDR3 loop spans 14 amino acids.

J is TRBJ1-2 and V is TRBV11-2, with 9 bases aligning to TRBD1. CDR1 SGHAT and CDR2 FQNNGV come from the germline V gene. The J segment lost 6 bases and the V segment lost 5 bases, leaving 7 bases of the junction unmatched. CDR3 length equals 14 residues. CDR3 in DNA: TGTGCCAGCAGCCCGGACAGGGGACGGCATGGCTACACCTTC. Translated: CASSPDRGRHGYTF.

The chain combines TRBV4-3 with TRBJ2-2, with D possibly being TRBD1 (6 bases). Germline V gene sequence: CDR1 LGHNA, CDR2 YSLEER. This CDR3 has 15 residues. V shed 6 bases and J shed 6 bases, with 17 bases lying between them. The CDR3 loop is CASRIRDRSPGELFF. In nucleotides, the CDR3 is TGCGCCAGCAGAATCCGCGACAGGTCGCCCGGGGAGCTGTTTTTT.

The CDR3 DNA follows: TGTGCCAGCAGTGAAGCAGGGAGAACAAACATTCAGTACTTC. Translated, it gives CASSEAGRTNIQYF. The chain has TRBV6-1 and TRBJ2-4; a possible D gene is TRBD2 (5 bases). CDR1 and CDR2 from the germline V gene are MNHNS and SASEGT. This CDR3 region has 14 residues. V lost 0 bases and J 6 bases, leaving 9 bases between the germline ends.

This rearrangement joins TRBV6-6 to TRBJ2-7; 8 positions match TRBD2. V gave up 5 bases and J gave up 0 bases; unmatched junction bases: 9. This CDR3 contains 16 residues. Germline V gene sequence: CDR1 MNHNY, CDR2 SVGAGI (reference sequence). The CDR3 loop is CASSTLGSGGSYEQYF. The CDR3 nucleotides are TGTGCCAGCAGTACCCTAGGGAGCGGGGGCTCCTACGAGCAGTACTTC.

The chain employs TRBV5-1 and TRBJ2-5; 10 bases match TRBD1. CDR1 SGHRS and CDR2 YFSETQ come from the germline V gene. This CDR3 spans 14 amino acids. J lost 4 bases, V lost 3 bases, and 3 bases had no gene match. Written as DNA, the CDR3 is TGCGCCAGCAGCTGGACAGGGGGTTCAGAGACCCAGTACTTC. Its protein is CASSWTGGSETQYF.

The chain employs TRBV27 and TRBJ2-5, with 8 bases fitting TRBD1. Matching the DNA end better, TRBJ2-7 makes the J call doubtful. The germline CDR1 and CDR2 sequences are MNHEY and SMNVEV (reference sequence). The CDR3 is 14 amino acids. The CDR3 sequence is CASRVGQDHYEQYF. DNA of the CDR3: TGTGCCAGCAGAGTGGGACAGGACCACTACGAGCAGTACTTC.

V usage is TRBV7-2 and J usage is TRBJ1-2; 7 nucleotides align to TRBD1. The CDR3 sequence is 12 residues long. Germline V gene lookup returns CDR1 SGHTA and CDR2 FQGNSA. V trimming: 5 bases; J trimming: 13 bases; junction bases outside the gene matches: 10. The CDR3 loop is CASSRNRGLSTF. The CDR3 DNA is TGTGCCAGCAGCCGGAACAGGGGCCTGAGCACCTTC.

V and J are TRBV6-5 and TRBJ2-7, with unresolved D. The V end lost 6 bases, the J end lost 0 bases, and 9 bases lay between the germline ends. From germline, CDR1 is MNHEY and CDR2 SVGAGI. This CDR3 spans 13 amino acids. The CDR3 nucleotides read TGTGCCAGCAGCGAGTCCCCCTCCTACGAGCAGTACTTC. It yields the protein CASSESPSYEQYF.

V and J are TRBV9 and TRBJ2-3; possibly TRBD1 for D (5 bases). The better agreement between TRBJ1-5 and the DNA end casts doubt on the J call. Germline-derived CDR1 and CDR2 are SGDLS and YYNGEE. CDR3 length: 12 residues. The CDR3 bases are TGTGCCAGCAGCGTAGATAGCGGGGGCCAGCATTTT. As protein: CASSVDSGGQHF.

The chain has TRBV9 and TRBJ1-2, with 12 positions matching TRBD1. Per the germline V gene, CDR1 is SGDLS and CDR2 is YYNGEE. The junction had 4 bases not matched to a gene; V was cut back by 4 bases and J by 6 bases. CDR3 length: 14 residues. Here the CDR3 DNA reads TGTGCCAGCAGCCCGGGACAGGGGGCGGATGGCTACACCTTC. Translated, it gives CASSPGQGADGYTF.